These T cell receptor beta chains were read from a single sample in a study of blood T cell repertoires in COVID-19. The data were produced by immunoSEQ multiplex PCR, yet TCRdb's version contains in-frame clones alone and is incomplete. The sample has about 54,000 clones, around 83% seen once; the top ten hold under 2%. The sequencing sample was made of peripheral blood. Receptors were obtained from an older woman with acute or convalescent COVID-19. The CDR3 runs from the conserved cysteine through the conserved F or W. The order of the fields is D gene, V gene, J gene, clone size, CDR3 DNA, CDR3 protein. The D gene is left open where the match is weak. Size values are once, few and many counts, or a class for expanded clones, and some rows have none.

>TRBD1|TRBV18|TRBJ1-1|.
TGTGCCAGCTCTCCGGACAGGGGTAGGAACACTGAAGCTTTCTTT
CASSPDRGRNTEAFF
>TRBD1|TRBV27|TRBJ2-7|.
TGTGCCAGCAGTCTCCTCCCGACAGGGGTAGATAAAAGCTACGAGCAGTACTTC
CASSLLPTGVDKSYEQYF
>TRBD2|TRBV9|TRBJ2-2|.
TGTGCCAGCGGCAAGCGGGAGTCCACCGGGGAGCTGTTTTTT
CASGKRESTGELFF
>TRBD2|TRBV27|TRBJ2-7|.
TGTGCCAGCAGTTTTTTCAGCGGGGGATCCTACGAGCAGTACTTC
CASSFFSGGSYEQYF
>.|TRBV7-9|TRBJ1-1|.
TGTGCCAGCACCCAAGGAAGCTGGAGCACTGAAGCTTTCTTT
CASTQGSWSTEAFF
>.|TRBV3-1/TRBV3-2|TRBJ1-6|.
TGTGCCAGCAGCGGCCCTAGTTATTCACCCCTCCACTTT
CASSGPSYSPLHF
>TRBD1|TRBV5-6|TRBJ2-3|.
TGTGCCAGCAGCCGGGACAGTAGCATTTTAGGTACGCAGTATTTT
CASSRDSSILGTQYF
>.|TRBV6-1|TRBJ1-4|.
TGTGCCAGCAGTGAAAGGGGGGAAAAACTGTTTTTT
CASSERGEKLFF
>.|TRBV6-4|TRBJ1-6|.
TGTGCCAGCAGTGACGGGGGCCACAATTCACCCCTCCACTTT
CASSDGGHNSPLHF
>.|TRBV27|TRBJ1-2|once
TGTGCCAGCAGTCCACTGTGGCAAGCCGGAGCTGGTGGCTACACCTTC
CASSPLWQAGAGGYTF
>.|TRBV3-1/TRBV3-2|TRBJ1-5|few
TGTGCCAGCAGCCAAGGGTCCGATTGGGCTTTT
CASSQGSDWAF
>.|TRBV2|TRBJ1-2|.
TGTGCCAGCAGTTCGACAGAGAGCTATGGCTACACCTTC
CASSSTESYGYTF
>.|TRBV3-1/TRBV3-2|TRBJ2-7|.
TGTGCCAGCAGCCAAGTCCAGTCCCCCTACGAGCAGTACTTC
CASSQVQSPYEQYF
>.|TRBV18|TRBJ1-1|once
TGTGCCAGCTCACAGGGGCTTGACACTGAAGCTTTCTTT
CASSQGLDTEAFF
>.|TRBV15|TRBJ1-3|few
TGTGCCACCAGCAGAGGAACCGGGAAAAACTCTGGAAACACCATATATTTT
CATSRGTGKNSGNTIYF
>.|TRBV3-1/TRBV3-2|TRBJ1-2|.
TGTGCCAGCAGATCGAGACAGCTGATCTATGGCTACACCTTC
CASRSRQLIYGYTF
>.|TRBV18|TRBJ2-4|.
TGTGCCAGCTCCCAAACTCCGACAGAAAACATTCAGTACTTC
CASSQTPTENIQYF
>TRBD2|TRBV5-4|TRBJ2-2|.
TGTGCCACCTCGCCGAGAGGACTAGGCGGACGACACACCGGGGAGCTGTTTTTT
CATSPRGLGGRHTGELFF
>TRBD1|TRBV30|TRBJ1-1|few
TGTGCCTGGAGTGCAACGACAGGGGGCACGCTTCGTGCTTTCTTT
CAWSATTGGTLRAFF
>.|TRBV5-1|TRBJ2-2|.
TGCGCCAGCAGCTTGAACATCCACGGGGAGCTGTTTTTT
CASSLNIHGELFF
>TRBD1|TRBV3-1/TRBV3-2|TRBJ2-7|once
TGTGCCAGCAGCCAAGATTCCGGACAGGGTATGTGGCAGTACTTC
CASSQDSGQGMWQYF
>.|TRBV6-6|TRBJ2-5|.
TGTGCCAGCAGTTACGGAGCAGTCCAAGAGACCCAGTACTTC
CASSYGAVQETQYF
>TRBD2|TRBV15|TRBJ2-7|.
TGTGCCACCAGCAGATTGGTAGCGGGAGCCGCCTTTTACGAGCAGTACTTC
CATSRLVAGAAFYEQYF
>.|TRBV3-1/TRBV3-2|TRBJ1-1|.
TGTGCCAGCAGCCAAGGGGCAGGGCCCACTGAAGCTTTCTTT
CASSQGAGPTEAFF
>.|TRBV14|TRBJ1-2|.
TGTGCCAGCAGCCCCGCTAACTATGGCTACACCTTC
CASSPANYGYTF
>.|TRBV18|TRBJ1-1|.
TGTGCCAGCTCGCGGGTGACCCACACTGAAGCTTTCTTT
CASSRVTHTEAFF
>TRBD1|TRBV2|TRBJ1-5|.
TGTGCCAGCAGTCGTGACAGGGGGGGCAATCAGCCCCAGCATTTT
CASSRDRGGNQPQHF